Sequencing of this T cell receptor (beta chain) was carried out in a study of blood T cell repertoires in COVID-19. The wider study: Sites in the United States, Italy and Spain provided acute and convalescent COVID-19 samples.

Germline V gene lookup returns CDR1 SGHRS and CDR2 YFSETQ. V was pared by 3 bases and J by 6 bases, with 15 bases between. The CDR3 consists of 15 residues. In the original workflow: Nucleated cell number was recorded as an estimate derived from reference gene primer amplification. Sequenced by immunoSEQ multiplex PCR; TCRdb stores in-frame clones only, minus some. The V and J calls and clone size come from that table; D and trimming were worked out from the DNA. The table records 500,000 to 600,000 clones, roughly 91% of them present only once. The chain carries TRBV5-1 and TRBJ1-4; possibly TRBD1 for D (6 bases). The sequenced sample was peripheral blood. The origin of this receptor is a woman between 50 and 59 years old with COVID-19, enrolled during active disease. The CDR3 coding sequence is TGCGCCAGCAGCTCTCAGGGGCCCTGGGATGAAAAACTGTTTTTT. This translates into CASSSQGPWDEKLFF. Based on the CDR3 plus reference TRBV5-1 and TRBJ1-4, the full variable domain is KAGVTQTPRYLIKTRGQQVTLSCSPISGHRSVSWYQQTPGQGLQFLFEYFSETQRNKGNFPGRFSGRQFSNSRSEMNVSTLELGDSALYLCASSSQGPWDEKLFFGSGTQLSVL.